The TCR beta chain described here comes from a study of blood T cell repertoires in COVID-19. Study-level information: Whether acute or convalescent, the COVID-19 samples came from the United States, Italy and Spain. From T cells, B-cell-depleted T cells, or PBMCs came the material, which was cDNA or gDNA.

After removal of 1 base from V and 7 bases from J, the junction contained 3 bases not matched to a gene. The germline gives CDR1 LGHNA, CDR2 YSLEER. This CDR3 region has 16 residues. TCRdb's copy holds only in-frame clones and misses some; the assay was immunoSEQ multiplex PCR. The profile shows around 170,000 clones, about 86% of them singletons. Source material: peripheral blood. The sequence was obtained from a man aged 25 to 40 with active or convalescent COVID-19. The rearrangement joins TRBV4-3 to TRBJ2-6; 11 positions agree with TRBD2. The CDR3, as DNA: TGCGCCAGCAGCCAAGCCGGGACTAGCGGAGCCAACGTCCTGACTTTC. Its translation: CASSQAGTSGANVLTF.